This passage covers 18 T cell receptor beta chains from one sample sequenced in a study of T cell repertoires in cytomegalovirus infection. Antigens for these TCRs are unknown. TCRdb re-called the reads through MiXCR, storing one row per CDR3 protein. Here the sample spans around 69,000 distinct CDR3 sequences, 20% to 25% being singletons. The starting material was CD8+ T cells from cultured PBMCs, obtained from culture after CMV antigen stimulation. The source is a human donor in good health (CMV status not recorded). Some clones in this sample may be carry-over from other donors' samples.

This clonotype came up a few times. For the CDR3, the DNA is TGTGCCAGCAGTCCCCAAAGACTTCGGTCCTACAATGAGCAGTTCTTC. Amino acid sequence: CASSPQRLRSYNEQFF. This chain connects TRBV6-2 or TRBV6-3 to TRBJ2-1; no reliable D call. The CDR3 sequence is 16 residues long. CDR1 and CDR2 (germline): MNHEY, SVGEGT. The ends were cut back, 5 bases at V and 1 base at J, with 15 bases in the middle.

This chain uses TRBV25-1 with TRBJ1-6; unclear D gene. V was shortened by 1 base and J by 3 bases, with 13 bases between the two germline ends. Germline V gives CDR1 MGHDK, CDR2 SYGVNS. The CDR3 sequence is 17 residues long. The CDR3 is CASSEWSLRGYNSPLHF. CDR3 bases: TGTGCCAGCAGTGAATGGTCCCTCCGGGGCTATAATTCACCCCTCCACTTT.

The V gene is TRBV7-6, the J gene TRBJ2-1; 7 bases align to TRBD2. This CDR3 contains 17 residues. Per germline, CDR1 SGHVS and CDR2 FNYEAQ. The trim removed 2 bases at V and 6 bases at J, leaving 13 bases unmatched. CDR3 sequence: CASSLRHGAGEINEQFF. The CDR3 region has the DNA TGTGCCAGCAGCTTAAGGCACGGCGCGGGGGAGATCAATGAGCAGTTCTTC.

This clonotype was detected a few times. The chain's CDR3 is CASRAPAEYSGEQFF. CDR3 nucleotide sequence: TGTGCCAGCAGGGCCCCCGCGGAGTATTCTGGTGAGCAGTTCTTC. The rearrangement links TRBV7-1 to TRBJ2-1, with D hard to call. TRBV7-1 is designated an ORF whose function remains uncertain. V was trimmed by 6 bases and J by 9 bases, leaving 21 bases between them. The CDR3 extends over 15 amino acids.

This clonotype was found once. The junction departs from germline at one end; a sequencing error may be responsible. The chain links TRBV12-3 or TRBV12-4 to TRBJ1-1; D possibly corresponds to TRBD1 (6 bases). This CDR3 has 14 residues. The CDR3 coding sequence is TGTGCCAGCAGTTTCAACAGGGCGAACACTGAAGCTTTATTT. This gives the protein CASSFNRANTEALF.

In its sample, this clonotype was seen a few times. The chain couples TRBV28 to TRBJ1-2; D is uncertain. Per germline, CDR1 MDHEN and CDR2 SYDVKM. V was cut by 4 bases and J by 2 bases, with 14 bases left in between. There are 15 residues in the CDR3. The CDR3 here is CASSSLWAGNYGYTF. CDR3 sequence (DNA): TGTGCCAGCAGTTCCTTGTGGGCTGGGAACTATGGCTACACCTTC.

The chain uses TRBV4-3 and TRBJ2-2; no firm D call. V shed 0 bases and J shed 0 bases, with 5 bases lying between them. This CDR3 contains 15 residues. Germline V CDR1 and CDR2: LGHNA, YSLEER. The CDR3 coding sequence is TGCGCCAGCAGCCAAGAGCTGGCGAACACCGGGGAGCTGTTTTTT. Protein: CASSQELANTGELFF.

This clonotype was counted between two and nine times. At one boundary the junction diverges from the germline segment, which might be a read error. The gene calls are TRBV28 and TRBJ2-7, with D possibly being TRBD1 (5 bases). CDR1 and CDR2 (germline): MDHEN, SYDVKM. This CDR3 contains 10 residues. The CDR3 DNA is TGTGCGAGCAGGGATAACGAGCAGTACTTC. Translated: CASRDNEQYF.

J is TRBJ1-6 and V is TRBV27, with D perhaps TRBD1 (5 bases). CDR1 is MNHEY, CDR2 SMNVEV, per germline (reference sequence). This CDR3 spans 15 amino acids. Trimming left V 6 bases short and J 6 bases short, with 15 bases between. CDR3 in amino acids: CASSPRQTGNSPLHF. CDR3 bases: TGTGCCAGCAGCCCAAGACAGACGGGTAATTCACCCCTCCACTTT.

This clonotype came up a few times. The rearrangement uses TRBV7-2 and TRBJ2-2; 7 bases fit TRBD1. The CDR3 covers 15 residues. Per the germline V gene, CDR1 is SGHTA and CDR2 is FQGNSA. Trimming took 1 base from V and 7 from J; bases not matched to a gene: 6. The DNA for the CDR3 is TGTGCCAGCAGCTTAGAGGGGGACAGCAGCGGGGAGCTGTTTTTT. Amino acid sequence: CASSLEGDSSGELFF.

In its sample, this clonotype was seen a few times. The rearrangement uses TRBV2 and TRBJ1-1; D is ambiguous. The CDR3 runs to 13 residues. V dropped 7 bases and J dropped 2 bases, with 11 bases sitting between them. Germline lookup yields CDR1 SNHLY and CDR2 FYNNEI. DNA for the CDR3: TGTGCCAGCAAAGCGGATGCTAACACTGAAGCTTTCTTT. Its protein is CASKADANTEAFF.

Judged by abundance, this clonotype is large. The V gene is TRBV6-2 or TRBV6-3, the J gene TRBJ2-7; D may be TRBD2 (5 bases). Trimming removed 2 bases at V and 7 bases at J, with 9 bases between. Germline assignment: CDR1 MNHEY and CDR2 SVGEGT. The CDR3 consists of 12 residues. This CDR3 reads CASSYIPGEQYF. For the CDR3, the DNA is TGTGCCAGCAGTTACATACCGGGGGAGCAGTACTTC.

This clonotype came up a few times. The V and J genes are TRBV19 and TRBJ2-2; TRBD2 is a possible D gene (5 bases). V lost 3 bases, J lost 6 bases, and 11 bases lay in between. Germline CDR1 LNHDA, CDR2 SQIVND (reference sequence). The CDR3 length is 14 residues. Here the CDR3 reads CASSMRASSGELFF. The CDR3, as DNA: TGTGCCAGTAGTATGAGGGCCTCGTCCGGGGAGCTGTTTTTT.

V is TRBV7-2 and J is TRBJ2-2; a possible D gene is TRBD1 (5 bases). V shed 1 base and J shed 4 bases, with 16 bases lying between them. This CDR3 has 17 amino acids. In germline, CDR1 is SGHTA, CDR2 FQGNSA. The CDR3 region has the DNA TGTGCCAGCAGCTTAGGGTCTCTCTGGACAATCACCGGGGAGCTGTTTTTT. This encodes CASSLGSLWTITGELFF.

This sequence joins TRBV7-9 and TRBJ1-3; TRBD1 might be the D (6 bases). Germline CDR1 is SEHNR and CDR2 is FQNEAQ (reference sequence). V dropped 5 bases and J dropped 7 bases, with 21 bases sitting between them. The CDR3 consists of 16 residues. The CDR3 DNA reads as TGTGCCAGCAGCCACCCGATGACAGGAGAGGGGAACACCATATATTTT. It codes for CASSHPMTGEGNTIYF.

Ten or more counts support this clonotype. The chain combines TRBV2 with TRBJ1-2; no reliable D call. CDR1 is SNHLY and CDR2 is FYNNEI in the germline V gene. V gave up 6 bases and J gave up 1 base, with 15 bases separating them. The CDR3 is made up of 15 amino acids. Here the CDR3 reads CASSAGRANNYGYTF. The CDR3 region has the DNA TGTGCCAGCAGCGCCGGGAGAGCGAATAACTATGGCTACACCTTC.

The chain has TRBV5-6 and TRBJ2-7; D is uncertain. The CDR3 is 14 residues long. Trimming stripped 3 bases from V and 6 bases from J, with 16 bases between. The germline V gene has CDR1 SGHDT and CDR2 YYEEEE. The CDR3 DNA reads TGTGCCAGCAGCTCGACTCTAACCATCTTCGAGCAGTACTTC. Its protein is CASSSTLTIFEQYF. Combining the CDR3 with reference TRBV5-6 and TRBJ2-7 gives the whole variable domain DAGVTQSPTHLIKTRGQQVTLRCSPKSGHDTVSWYQQALGQGPQFIFQYYEEEERQRGNFPDRFSGHQFPNYSSELNVNALLLGDSALYLCASSSTLTIFEQYFGPGTRLTVT.

This clonotype appeared many times. The chain combines TRBV6-2 or TRBV6-3 with TRBJ1-5, with D tentatively TRBD1 (5 bases). CDR3 length: 14 amino acids. V was clipped by 0 bases and J by 7 bases, with 10 bases between them. The germline V gene has CDR1 MNHEY and CDR2 SVGEGT. CDR3 DNA: TGTGCCAGCAGTTACTCGTGGGGGAGGCAGCCCCAGCATTTT. Translated, it gives CASSYSWGRQPQHF.